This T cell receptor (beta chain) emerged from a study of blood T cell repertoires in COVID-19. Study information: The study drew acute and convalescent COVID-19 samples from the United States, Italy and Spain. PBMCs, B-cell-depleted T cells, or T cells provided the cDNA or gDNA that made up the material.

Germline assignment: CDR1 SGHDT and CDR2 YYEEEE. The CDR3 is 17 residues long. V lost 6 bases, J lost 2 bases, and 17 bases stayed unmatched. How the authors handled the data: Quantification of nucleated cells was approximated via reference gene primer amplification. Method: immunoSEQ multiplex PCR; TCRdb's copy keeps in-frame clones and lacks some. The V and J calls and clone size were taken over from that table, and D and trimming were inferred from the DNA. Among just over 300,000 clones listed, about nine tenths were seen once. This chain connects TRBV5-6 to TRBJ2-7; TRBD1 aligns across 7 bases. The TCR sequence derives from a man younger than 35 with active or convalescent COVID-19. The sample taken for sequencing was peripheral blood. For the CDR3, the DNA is TGTGCCAGCACCCCTAGCCCAAGGGGGACAGCCGCCTACGAGCAGTACTTC. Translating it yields CASTPSPRGTAAYEQYF.